The rows below give T cell receptor beta chains drawn from one sample of a study of CD39 and CD103 CD8 tumor-infiltrating T cells. Measured with immunoSEQ multiplex PCR; TCRdb has only the in-frame clones, and not every one. The sample includes 15,000 to 20,000 clones, about 93% of them seen just once. The sequenced sample was CD8+ T cells sorted from blood. These receptors were collected from a human donor with head and neck squamous cell carcinoma. Each CDR3 is given with its conserved first and last residue. The order of the fields is J gene, D gene, clone size, V gene, CDR3 protein, CDR3 DNA. D genes are given only for firm matches. Clone size is not always given. Where it is, it says once, few, many or a class for expanded clones.

TRBJ2-5 | TRBD2 | NA | TRBV5-1 | CASSLFLAGGQETQYF | TGCGCCAGCAGCTTGTTTCTGGCGGGGGGGCAAGAGACCCAGTACTTC
TRBJ1-2 | TRBD1 | NA | TRBV5-4 | CASSLDSGGNYGYTF | TGTGCCAGCAGCTTGGACTCAGGGGGCAACTATGGCTACACCTTC
TRBJ2-1 | TRBD2 | NA | TRBV9 | CASSREGGFYNEQFF | TGTGCCAGCAGCAGGGAGGGAGGGTTCTACAATGAGCAGTTCTTC
TRBJ2-4 | NA | NA | TRBV2 | CASSEEYPGNIQYF | TGTGCCAGCAGTGAAGAGTACCCGGGAAACATTCAGTACTTC
TRBJ2-5 | NA | NA | TRBV7-9 | CASTRWDDHQETQYF | TGTGCCAGCACCCGGTGGGACGACCATCAAGAGACCCAGTACTTC
TRBJ2-5 | TRBD2 | NA | TRBV5-4 | CASSLAISGRGGRETQYF | TGTGCCAGCAGCTTGGCCATCAGCGGGCGGGGGGGCCGGGAGACCCAGTACTTC
TRBJ1-5 | NA | NA | TRBV10-2 | CASSDQDLRWPQHF | TGCGCCAGCAGTGACCAGGATCTCAGGTGGCCCCAGCATTTT
TRBJ2-7 | NA | NA | TRBV2 | CASSEPASSYEQYF | TGTGCCAGCAGTGAACCCGCAAGCTCCTACGAGCAGTACTTC
TRBJ2-5 | NA | NA | TRBV7-9 | CASSPPRVGGNQETQYF | TGTGCCAGCAGCCCTCCAAGGGTCGGGGGCAACCAAGAGACCCAGTACTTC
TRBJ1-2 | NA | few | TRBV19 | CASTSLGNGYTF | TGTGCCAGTACATCCTTGGGGAATGGCTACACCTTC
TRBJ2-7 | TRBD2 | NA | TRBV7-8 | CASSETSGGASSYEQYF | TGTGCCAGCAGCGAGACTAGCGGGGGGGCATCGTCCTACGAGCAGTACTTC
TRBJ2-7 | TRBD1 | NA | TRBV6-1 | CASSEAGAAGGYEQYF | TGTGCCAGCAGTGAAGCGGGGGCGGCAGGGGGCTACGAGCAGTACTTC
TRBJ1-6 | NA | NA | TRBV14 | CASSQGVGPYSPLHF | TGTGCCAGCAGCCAAGGTGTGGGTCCCTATTCACCCCTCCACTTT
TRBJ2-5 | TRBD1 | NA | TRBV6-6 | CASSQTGGVETQYF | TGTGCCAGCAGTCAGACAGGGGGTGTAGAGACCCAGTACTTC
TRBJ1-1 | NA | NA | TRBV15 | CATSGSVFSNTEAFF | TGTGCCACCAGCGGCAGCGTTTTCTCGAACACTGAAGCTTTCTTT
TRBJ2-7 | NA | NA | TRBV18 | CASSDSYEQYF | TGTGCCAGCTCAGACAGCTACGAGCAGTACTTC
TRBJ2-7 | NA | NA | TRBV10-3 | CAISLDRSYEQYF | TGTGCCATCAGTTTGGACCGATCCTACGAGCAGTACTTC
TRBJ2-5 | TRBD2 | NA | TRBV30 | CAWSVGLAGVETQYF | TGTGCCTGGAGTGTAGGGCTAGCGGGGGTTGAGACCCAGTACTTC
TRBJ1-1 | NA | NA | TRBV2 | CASSDGLRNTEAFF | TGTGCCAGCAGTGATGGTCTGAGAAACACTGAAGCTTTCTTT
TRBJ2-1 | NA | NA | TRBV5-4 | CASSSRAYNEQFF | TGTGCCAGCAGCTCCCGGGCCTACAATGAGCAGTTCTTC
TRBJ1-5 | NA | NA | TRBV28 | CASSLTENQPQHF | TGTGCCAGCAGCCTGACGGAAAATCAGCCCCAGCATTTT
TRBJ2-7 | TRBD1 | NA | TRBV5-1 | CASSTGQGVEVEQYF | TGCGCCAGCAGCACCGGACAGGGGGTCGAGGTCGAGCAGTACTTC
TRBJ1-5 | NA | NA | TRBV19 | CASSPAGLGVLPQHF | TGTGCCAGTAGTCCTGCGGGACTCGGGGTTTTGCCCCAGCATTTT
TRBJ2-5 | NA | NA | TRBV15 | CATSSITGTGETQYF | TGTGCCACCAGCTCGATCACGGGAACGGGAGAGACCCAGTACTTC
TRBJ1-6 | NA | NA | TRBV7-3 | CASNSWVRNSPLHF | TGTGCCAGCAATTCTTGGGTTAGGAATTCACCCCTCCACTTT
TRBJ2-7 | NA | NA | TRBV19 | CASSIGTGRFYEQYF | TGTGCCAGTAGTATAGGTACAGGGAGGTTCTACGAGCAGTACTTC
TRBJ2-3 | TRBD2 | NA | TRBV7-2 | CASSKRLAGGSVGTDTQYF | TGTGCCAGCAGCAAACGACTAGCGGGGGGAAGTGTTGGGACAGATACGCAGTATTTT
TRBJ2-5 | NA | NA | TRBV4-1 | CASSPQGGEQRETQYF | TGCGCCAGCAGCCCCCAGGGCGGGGAACAAAGAGAGACCCAGTACTTC
TRBJ2-7 | NA | NA | TRBV6-1 | CASSVWGGQEQYF | TGTGCCAGCAGTGTATGGGGGGGCCAAGAGCAGTACTTC
TRBJ1-3 | NA | NA | TRBV6-5 | CASSYSPGNTIYF | TGTGCCAGCAGTTACTCCCCGGGAAACACCATATATTTT
TRBJ2-3 | TRBD2 | NA | TRBV4-1 | CASSQVASGGHATDTQYF | TGCGCCAGCAGCCAAGTGGCTAGCGGGGGTCACGCCACAGATACGCAGTATTTT
TRBJ1-1 | TRBD1 | NA | TRBV11-2 | CASSSTVTGLPEAFF | TGTGCCAGCAGCTCGACCGTGACAGGGCTTCCTGAAGCTTTCTTT
TRBJ2-7 | NA | NA | TRBV19 | CASSIGGQSYEQYF | TGTGCCAGTAGTATAGGCGGACAGTCCTACGAGCAGTACTTC
TRBJ1-4 | NA | large | TRBV19 | CASSMASKGKLFF | TGTGCCAGTAGTATGGCCTCGAAGGGAAAACTGTTTTTT
TRBJ2-5 | NA | NA | TRBV28 | CASSSAMRQGTQYF | TGTGCCAGCAGTTCAGCTATGAGACAAGGGACCCAGTACTTC
TRBJ1-4 | NA | NA | TRBV28 | CASSVPDSGEKLFF | TGTGCCAGCAGTGTTCCGGACAGTGGGGAAAAACTGTTTTTT
TRBJ2-1 | NA | NA | TRBV2 | CASNSRESYNEQFF | TGTGCCAGCAATTCCCGGGAGAGCTACAATGAGCAGTTCTTC
TRBJ2-5 | NA | NA | TRBV10-2 | CASTPRGSVVLEETQYF | TGCGCCAGCACCCCCCGGGGTAGCGTCGTCTTGGAAGAGACCCAGTACTTC
TRBJ1-1 | NA | NA | TRBV6-1 | CASSWAMNTEAFF | TGTGCCAGCTCGTGGGCTATGAACACTGAAGCTTTCTTT
TRBJ1-2 | NA | NA | TRBV13 | CASSLGGQGLGGYGYTF | TGTGCCAGCAGCTTAGGGGGACAAGGCCTCGGGGGGTATGGCTACACCTTC
TRBJ1-1 | NA | NA | TRBV20-1 | CRLTGRTEAFF | TGCAGGCTTACAGGGCGCACTGAAGCTTTCTTT
TRBJ1-1 | NA | NA | TRBV7-9 | CASSPGTPEAFF | TGTGCCAGCAGCCCTGGGACACCCGAAGCTTTCTTT
TRBJ2-7 | TRBD1 | NA | TRBV4-1 | CASSYRDSFYEQYF | TGCGCCAGCAGCTACCGGGACAGCTTCTACGAGCAGTACTTC
TRBJ2-7 | NA | NA | TRBV6-1 | CASSEAASKVYEQYF | TGTGCCAGCAGTGAAGCGGCGTCCAAAGTCTACGAGCAGTACTTC
TRBJ2-7 | NA | NA | TRBV5-8 | CASSSLIQGGEQYF | TGTGCCAGCAGCTCCCTCATTCAGGGAGGCGAGCAGTACTTC
TRBJ1-2 | NA | NA | TRBV6-1 | CASSEWGNNYGYTF | TGTGCCAGCAGTGAATGGGGGAACAACTATGGCTACACCTTC
TRBJ1-1 | TRBD1 | few | TRBV30 | CAWTLTGVSTEAFF | TGTGCCTGGACCCTGACAGGGGTGAGCACTGAAGCTTTCTTT
TRBJ2-5 | NA | once | TRBV5-4 | CASSWGDLTETQYF | TGTGCCAGCAGCTGGGGGGACTTAACGGAGACCCAGTACTTC
TRBJ2-2 | NA | once | TRBV4-1 | CASSQVTGASDGELFF | TGCGCCAGCAGCCAAGTCACGGGGGCTAGCGACGGGGAGCTGTTTTTT
TRBJ1-6 | NA | NA | TRBV11-2 | CASSVGGNSPLHF | TGTGCCAGCAGCGTCGGCGGGAATTCACCCCTCCACTTT
TRBJ1-2 | TRBD1 | NA | TRBV28 | CASSDTGGDYGYTF | TGTGCCAGCAGTGATACAGGGGGCGACTATGGCTACACCTTC
TRBJ2-7 | NA | NA | TRBV9 | CASGGPYEQYF | TGTGCCAGCGGAGGACCCTACGAGCAGTACTTC
TRBJ2-1 | TRBD2 | NA | TRBV7-9 | CASSTTITSGGYNEQFF | TGTGCCAGCAGCACGACTATAACTAGCGGGGGGTACAATGAGCAGTTCTTC
TRBJ2-7 | NA | NA | TRBV19 | CASSPHGSYEQYF | TGTGCCAGTAGTCCCCACGGCTCCTACGAGCAGTACTTC